Only a few counts were recorded for the clone carrying this TCR beta chain. This record comes from a study of cytomegalovirus exposure and HLA in healthy donors. Researchers ran the PCR with 60 Vbeta and 13 Jbeta primers. Only in-frame clones appear in the TCRdb table, and some are missing; sequencing was by immunoSEQ multiplex PCR. This sample has some 140,000 clones, with approximately 80% found just once. Germline V CDR1 and CDR2: SGHNT, YYREEE (reference sequence). The ends lost 1 base at V and 3 bases at J; junction bases unmatched: 7. The CDR3 contains 16 residues. The chain links TRBV5-4 to TRBJ2-1; 7 bases are shared with TRBD2. Sequencing used PBMCs. The receptor was derived from a man in his forties in good health and CMV-seronegative. CDR3 in amino acids: CASSLPPSGYYNEQFF. The CDR3 nucleotides read TGTGCCAGCAGCTTGCCGCCTAGCGGATACTACAATGAGCAGTTCTTC.